The 18 T cell receptor beta chains in this list originate from one sample, sequenced in a study of CD8+CD57+ T cells in acquired aplastic anemia. The template used for profiling TCR beta VDJ and CDR3 was genomic DNA. TCRdb redid the calling of the reads with MiXCR, one entry per CDR3 protein. The sample lists 200,000 or so distinct CDR3 sequences; around half were seen once. Sequenced patients had shown CD8+CD57+ cell expansion by flow cytometry. The sample taken for sequencing was sorted CD4+, CD8+, or CD8+CD57+ T cells (not recorded which) from PBMCs. These receptors were collected from a human donor with aplastic anemia.

The CDR3 nucleotides read TGTGCCAGCAGGAGGGGTGAGAGGTCACCCCTCCACTTT. Translating gives CASRRGERSPLHF. This chain connects TRBV2 to TRBJ1-6; a weak D match, TRBD1 (5 bases). The V end was cut by 6 bases, the J end by 10 bases, with 13 bases between. Germline V gives CDR1 SNHLY, CDR2 FYNNEI. The CDR3 covers 13 residues.

The rearrangement uses TRBV5-1 and TRBJ1-6, with D uncertain. CDR3 length equals 13 residues. Germline CDR1 SGHRS, CDR2 YFSETQ. Trimming stripped 5 bases from V and 4 bases from J, with 7 bases between. CDR3: CASRSRYNSPLHF. DNA for the CDR3: TGCGCCAGCAGGTCCAGGTATAATTCACCCCTCCACTTT.

This clonotype came up many times. This chain joins TRBV7-2 and TRBJ1-6; D unclear. Germline V gene data show CDR1 as SGHTA and CDR2 as FQGNSA. This CDR3 comprises 12 residues. Trimming removed 1 base at V and 10 bases at J, with 5 bases between. The CDR3: CASSLGPSPLHF. In DNA, the CDR3 is TGTGCCAGCAGCTTAGGCCCCTCACCCCTCCACTTT.

This clonotype came up many times. The V call is TRBV6-5, the J call TRBJ2-3; TRBD1 might be the D (5 bases). The CDR3 runs 11 residues. V lost 2 bases, J lost 9 bases, and 6 bases lay in between. CDR1 MNHEY and CDR2 SVGAGI come from the germline V gene. The CDR3 DNA sequence: TGTGCCAGCAGTTACAGGGGAACGCAGTATTTT. Protein sequence: CASSYRGTQYF.

This clonotype has only one observation. Its ends do not fully match the called genes, so a read error is possible. The chain combines TRBV7-3 with TRBJ1-1, with D maybe TRBD1 (6 bases). CDR1 is SGHTA and CDR2 is FQGTGA in the germline V gene. The CDR3 spans 16 residues. CDR3 nucleotide sequence: TGTGCCAGCAGCGTAACCTCGACAGGACCGACCACTGAAGCTTTCTTT. This translates into CASSVTSTGPTTEAFF.

Notes on this clonotype: This may arise from a read error, as a much more abundant clone is one base away. J is TRBJ2-7 and V is TRBV2; 8 nucleotides align to TRBD1. Germline values: CDR1 SNHLY, CDR2 FYNNEI. Trimming removed 7 bases from V and 3 bases from J; junction bases left unmatched: 2. This CDR3 has 12 amino acids. The CDR3 loop reads CASIGQGYEQYF. The CDR3 DNA is TGTGCCAGCATCGGACAGGGCTACGAGCAGTACTTC. The full variable domain, in which reference TRBV2 and TRBJ2-7 provide the parts outside the CDR3, is EPEVTQTPSHQVTQMGQEVILRCVPISNHLYFYWYRQILGQKVEFLVSFYNNEISEKSEIFDDQFSVERPDGSNFTLKIRSTKLEDSAMYFCASIGQGYEQYFGPGTRLTVT.

This clonotype was observed many times. The V call is TRBV20-1, the J call TRBJ2-1, with no clear D. V lost 1 base and J lost 6, with 19 bases in between. CDR1 and CDR2 from the germline V gene are DFQATT and SNEGSKA (reference sequence). The CDR3 extends over 16 amino acids. The CDR3 nucleotides read TGCAGTGCTAGAGGGCCCCATGTAAGGGATATCAATGAGCAGTTCTTC. This translates into CSARGPHVRDINEQFF.

The chain carries TRBV4-1 and TRBJ2-7; D unresolved. The V end lost 0 bases, the J end lost 1 base, and 1 base lay between the germline ends. The CDR3 loop spans 12 amino acids. CDR1 MGHRA and CDR2 YSYEKL come from the germline V gene. The CDR3 DNA reads as TGCGCCAGCAGCCAAGAATCCTACGAGCAGTACTTC. It encodes CASSQESYEQYF.

Remarks on this clonotype: A much larger clonotype is one base distant, so this may be a read error. The rearrangement links TRBV7-9 to TRBJ2-7; D ambiguous. Looked up from germline, CDR1 is SEHNR and CDR2 is FQNEAQ (reference sequence). With 4 bases removed from V and 3 bases from J, the gap between germline ends came to 4 bases. This CDR3 is built from 11 residues. CDR3: CASSSYYEQYF. In DNA, the CDR3 is TGTGCCAGCAGCTCCTACTACGAGCAGTACTTC. Full variable domain (outside the CDR3, taken from reference TRBV7-9 and TRBJ2-7): DTGVSQNPRHKITKRGQNVTFRCDPISEHNRLYWYRQTLGQGPEFLTYFQNEAQLEKSRLLSDRFSAERPKGSFSTLEIQRTEQGDSAMYLCASSSYYEQYFGPGTRLTVT.

A remark on this clonotype: This may stem from a read error, because a much larger clone lies one nucleotide away. The gene calls are TRBV6-5 and TRBJ2-7; D is ambiguous. CDR3 length: 15 amino acids. The germline V and J ends were trimmed by 2 bases and 3 bases, with 14 bases remaining between them. Germline assignment: CDR1 MNHEY and CDR2 SVGAGI. The CDR3, as DNA: TGTGCCAGCAGTTACAGGGCCACAATCTACTACGAGCAGTACTTC. Encoded protein: CASSYRATIYYEQYF.

Ten or more counts support this clonotype. The chain uses TRBV9 and TRBJ2-3; 13 bases fit TRBD2. The CDR3 spans 16 residues. J was trimmed by 8 bases and V by 2 bases; bases with no gene match: 8. Germline values: CDR1 SGDLS, CDR2 YYNGEE. The CDR3 sequence is CASSVTGTSGTLTQYF. The CDR3 DNA is TGTGCCAGCAGCGTCACCGGGACTAGCGGGACACTTACGCAGTATTTT.

This clonotype showed up many times. The chain recombines TRBV20-1 with TRBJ2-2; a possible D gene is TRBD2 (6 bases). CDR1 DFQATT and CDR2 SNEGSKA come from the germline V gene (reference sequence). V lost 0 bases and J 3 bases, leaving 14 bases between the germline ends. The CDR3 extends over 16 amino acids. CDR3 residues: CSARDRRTGDTGELFF. The CDR3, as DNA: TGCAGTGCTAGAGATCGGCGTACGGGGGACACCGGGGAGCTGTTTTTT.

This clonotype was detected ten times or more. The rearrangement links TRBV20-1 to TRBJ2-5; 8 positions match TRBD2. Trimming at V came to 6 bases and at J to 4 bases, leaving 10 bases not matched to a gene. Germline CDR1 DFQATT, CDR2 SNEGSKA (reference sequence). The CDR3 is made up of 14 amino acids. CDR3 in amino acids: CSAASGPHGETQYF. CDR3 coding DNA: TGCAGTGCCGCTAGCGGGCCCCACGGAGAGACCCAGTACTTC.

The chain links TRBV9 to TRBJ2-3; D ambiguous. The CDR3 is made up of 14 amino acids. Trimming took off 0 bases at V and 2 bases at J, with 7 bases between the two ends. Per germline, CDR1 SGDLS and CDR2 YYNGEE. The CDR3 nucleotides are TGTGCCAGCAGCGTAGTAACTAACACAGATACGCAGTATTTT. This codes for CASSVVTNTDTQYF.

This clonotype was seen at least ten times. The rearrangement links TRBV7-9 to TRBJ1-1; D not certain. The CDR3 consists of 14 residues. The V gene lost 1 base and the J gene lost 0 bases, with 6 bases spanning the gap. Germline CDR1 and CDR2: SEHNR and FQNEAQ (reference sequence). The CDR3 is CASSLGRLNTEAFF. Written as DNA, the CDR3 is TGTGCCAGCAGCTTAGGGAGGCTGAACACTGAAGCTTTCTTT.

The chain is built from TRBV5-1 and TRBJ1-2, with D perhaps TRBD1 (6 bases). Trimming took off 1 base at V and 8 bases at J, with 12 bases between the two ends. There are 13 residues in the CDR3. Germline V gene sequence: CDR1 SGHRS, CDR2 YFSETQ. CDR3 nucleotide sequence: TGCGCCAGCAGCTTGACAGGGAAGGAGGGCTACACCTTC. It is translated as CASSLTGKEGYTF.

This chain joins TRBV4-1 and TRBJ2-5; D may correspond to TRBD1 or TRBD2 (5 bases each). In germline, CDR1 is MGHRA, CDR2 YSYEKL. The CDR3 contains 14 residues. V lost 4 bases, J lost 5 bases, and 14 bases lay in between. CDR3 DNA sequence: TGCGCCAGCAGCCCTGGGACCACGGGGGAGACCCAGTACTTC. It specifies CASSPGTTGETQYF.

This clonotype was observed at least ten times. This chain links TRBV24-1 with TRBJ2-1; 8 bases agree with TRBD2. Germline V CDR1 and CDR2: KGHDR, SFDVKD. With V trimmed by 3 bases and J by 1 base, 1 base remained unmatched. This CDR3 comprises 15 residues. The CDR3 nucleotides read TGTGCCACCAGTGATACTAGCGGATCCTACAATGAGCAGTTCTTC. This codes for CATSDTSGSYNEQFF.